The source of this T cell receptor beta chain is a study of blood T cell repertoires in COVID-19. TCRdb's copy holds only in-frame clones and misses some; the assay was immunoSEQ multiplex PCR. Of roughly 200,000 clones in the sample, about nine tenths were seen once. This study enrolled people aged roughly 18 to 90 from about two dozen US geographic areas. Among Cohort 3 donors, those recovered had two negative PCRs, clearance, or symptom resolution. CDR1 is SGHKS and CDR2 is YYEKEE in the germline V gene (reference sequence). The CDR3 runs to 12 residues. Deletions cut 2 bases from V and 0 bases from J, with 2 bases between.

Sequenced sample: PBMCs or T cells enriched from blood (not recorded which). This TCR came from a woman aged 30 to 39 who had recovered from COVID-19. The V call is TRBV5-5, the J call TRBJ1-2, with D unclear. The CDR3 nucleotides are TGTGCCAGCAGCTTCTCTAACTATGGCTACACCTTC. Amino acid sequence: CASSFSNYGYTF. Using reference TRBV5-5 and TRBJ1-2 for the parts outside the CDR3, the full variable domain is DAGVTQSPTHLIKTRGQQVTLRCSPISGHKSVSWYQQVLGQGPQFIFQYYEKEERGRGNFPDRFSARQFPNYSSELNVNALLLGDSALYLCASSFSNYGYTFGSGTRLTVV.